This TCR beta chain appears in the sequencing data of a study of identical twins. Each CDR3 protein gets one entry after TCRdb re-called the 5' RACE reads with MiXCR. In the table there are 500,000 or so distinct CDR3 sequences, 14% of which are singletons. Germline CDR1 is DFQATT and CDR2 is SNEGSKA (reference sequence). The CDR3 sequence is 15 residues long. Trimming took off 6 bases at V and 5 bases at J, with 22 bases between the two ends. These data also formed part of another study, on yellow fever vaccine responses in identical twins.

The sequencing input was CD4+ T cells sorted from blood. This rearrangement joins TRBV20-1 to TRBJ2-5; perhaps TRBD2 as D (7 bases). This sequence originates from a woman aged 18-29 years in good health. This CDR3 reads CSATGRGATQETQYF. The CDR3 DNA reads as TGCAGTGCCACAGGGAGGGGAGCCACCCAGGAGACCCAGTACTTC.